This TCR beta chain emerged from a study of T cells in Graves' hyperthyroidism and ophthalmopathy. V was shortened by 6 bases and J by 6 bases, with 15 bases between the two germline ends. CDR1 and CDR2 (germline): SNHLY, FYNNEI. The CDR3 is 13 amino acids. It was RNA transcripts that yielded the amplified TCR beta CDR3 regions. First-round RT-PCR of the TCR CDR3 relied on the HTBI primer set. MiXCR was run by TCRdb on the multiplex PCR reads, yielding one entry per CDR3 protein. The data hold a few hundred thousand distinct CDR3 sequences, with approximately 15% observed a single time. In its sample, this clonotype was seen many times.

The material sequenced was blood. This chain connects TRBV2 to TRBJ2-7, with D perhaps TRBD1 (6 bases). The sequence derives from a woman aged 18-29 years with Graves' hyperthyroidism. CDR3 DNA: TGTGCCAGCAGAGACAACCCAGGGGTCGAGCAGTACTTC. Translation: CASRDNPGVEQYF.